These 8 T cell receptor beta chains share one sample of origin, sequenced in a study of OX40 agonist ivuxolimab in advanced cancers. TCRdb keeps only in-frame clones here, not all; method: immunoSEQ multiplex PCR. The repertoire holds 65,000 to 95,000 clones, around 90% seen once, with approximately 7% in the top ten. Sequenced here: CD4+ or CD8+ T cells sorted from blood, sampled in a trial of the OX40 agonist ivuxolimab. Receptor source: an adult with an advanced solid tumor such as melanoma, head and neck, liver or kidney cancer.

The rearrangement joins TRBV2 to TRBJ2-5; a possible D gene is TRBD1 (5 bases). Trimming stripped 2 bases from V and 1 base from J, with 11 bases between. The germline V gene encodes CDR1 SNHLY and CDR2 FYNNEI. The CDR3 is made up of 15 amino acids. CDR3 region: CASSENPQGQETQYF. CDR3 sequence (DNA): TGTGCCAGCAGTGAAAACCCGCAGGGCCAAGAGACCCAGTACTTC. The full variable domain, its missing parts supplied by reference TRBV2 and TRBJ2-5, is EPEVTQTPSHQVTQMGQEVILRCVPISNHLYFYWYRQILGQKVEFLVSFYNNEISEKSEIFDDQFSVERPDGSNFTLKIRSTKLEDSAMYFCASSENPQGQETQYFGPGTRLLVL.

V and J are TRBV7-9 and TRBJ2-7; the D gene could be TRBD1 or TRBD2 (5 bases each). CDR1 and CDR2 from the germline V gene are SEHNR and FQNEAQ (reference sequence). Trimming removed 1 base at V and 4 bases at J, with 17 bases between. CDR3 length: 16 amino acids. This CDR3 reads CASSLEAGRAVYEQYF. The CDR3 nucleotides read TGTGCCAGCAGCTTAGAGGCAGGGAGAGCGGTTTACGAGCAGTACTTC.

The CDR3 nucleotides are TGTGCCAGCAGCTTAGTCCAGTACCAAGAGACCCAGTACTTC. It specifies CASSLVQYQETQYF. This sequence joins TRBV7-9 and TRBJ2-5, with D unresolved. The CDR3 loop spans 14 amino acids. Germline CDR1 reads SEHNR; CDR2 reads FQNEAQ (reference sequence). The ends were cut back, 1 base at V and 0 bases at J, with 6 bases in the middle.

This sequence joins TRBV28 and TRBJ2-5; D tentatively reads TRBD1 or TRBD2 (5 bases each). CDR3 length: 13 amino acids. Germline V CDR1 and CDR2: MDHEN, SYDVKM. The ends were cut back, 4 bases at V and 4 bases at J, with 10 bases in the middle. This CDR3 reads CASSYGAGETQYF. CDR3 sequence (DNA): TGTGCCAGCAGTTACGGGGCCGGAGAGACCCAGTACTTC.

This clone appeared once. The chain carries TRBV19 and TRBJ2-5, with D tentatively TRBD2 (7 bases). The CDR3 spans 13 residues. Germline V gives CDR1 LNHDA, CDR2 SQIVND (reference sequence). The V gene lost 7 bases and the J gene lost 3 bases, with 12 bases spanning the gap. This CDR3 reads CASKGGPEETQYF. As DNA, the CDR3 is TGTGCCAGTAAGGGGGGGCCCGAAGAGACCCAGTACTTC.

The chain links TRBV5-1 to TRBJ2-3; 7 bases are a match to TRBD1. Germline CDR1 and CDR2: SGHRS and YFSETQ. Trimming at V came to 4 bases and at J to 3 bases, leaving 8 bases not matched to a gene. CDR3 length equals 15 residues. This CDR3 reads CASSGQAVGTDTQYF. Here the CDR3 DNA reads TGCGCCAGCAGCGGACAGGCCGTTGGGACAGATACGCAGTATTTT.

The V gene is TRBV14, the J gene TRBJ2-5, with 8 bases identical to TRBD2. Germline V gene data show CDR1 as SGHDN and CDR2 as FVKESK. This CDR3 has 17 residues. V was pared by 2 bases and J by 2 bases, with 10 bases of the junction left unmatched. DNA for the CDR3: TGTGCCAGCAGCCAACTGACTAGCGTCGCGGGGCAAGAGACCCAGTACTTC. This encodes CASSQLTSVAGQETQYF.

V usage is TRBV2 and J usage is TRBJ1-5, with D hard to call. V was shortened by 8 bases and J by 5 bases, with 19 bases between the two germline ends. CDR3 length equals 15 residues. The germline gives CDR1 SNHLY, CDR2 FYNNEI. In DNA, the CDR3 is TGTGCCAGCTACCTGGAACCCTATTCAGATCAGCCCCAGCATTTT. As protein: CASYLEPYSDQPQHF.